This T cell receptor beta chain was sequenced during a study of T cell responses to AZD1222 COVID-19 vaccine listed by TCRdb under 2021. Background for the entire study: Because spike-specific TCR depth and breadth did not differ between the two schedules, AZD1222 recipients who got a second dose at roughly 4 weeks were pooled with those who got a second dose at roughly 12 weeks. TCR sequencing covered over 230 trial participants: 200 to 220 given two doses of AZD1222 and some 25 given two doses of MenACWY control vaccine. Trial participants were enrolled by age into subgroups of 18-55, 56-69 and 70-plus years, and around 150, 28 and 57 TCR-sequenced participants, respectively, were included in these subgroups. Results the study describes overall, beyond this receptor: In the small 56-69-year group, the increase in depth fell short of significance, most likely because of low power. Because no day 14 peak-response samples were available, repertoires were characterized only after the peak T cell response. A significant rise in spike-specific TCR breadth and depth was observed after two AZD1222 doses relative to day 0 and relative to MenACWY recipients. Conclusions about previously exposed vaccinees were limited because only six AZD1222 recipients were SARS-CoV-2 seropositive at baseline. Participants were mostly white British and included more females than males, and it was suggested by the authors that clonal diversity may have been underestimated. Reportedly, almost half of the unique spike-specific TCRs recognized epitopes lying outside the regions that are mutated in the B.1.351 and B.1.1.7 variants. CD4 TCRs associated with the vaccine covered the entire spike protein, and the dominant responses were in regions 160-218 and 743-854.

According to the study, the label for this sample's time point signals: baseline before first vaccination. The vaccinee samples were drawn from two UK trials, COV001 and COV002, one of which was a single-blind randomized controlled phase 2/3 trial testing AZD1222 (ChAdOx1 nCoV-19) in healthy adults. Trial participant PBMC samples were collected at day 0 and day 28 after the second dose for TCRbeta chain sequencing. The CDR3 regions of human TCRbeta chains were analyzed by immunosequencing. The original pipeline was this. TCRs in the repertoires were matched against a reference library of SARS-CoV-2-specific TCRs that had been generated with the MIRA antigen-specificity platform. Breadth was defined as the fraction of unique TCRs that were SARS-CoV-2-associated. Depth was defined as the fraction of total T cells that were SARS-CoV-2-associated. Using the MIRA data, each spike-specific TCR was mapped to the spike region that the TCR reacts to and placed in a CD4 or CD8 class. Log10-transformed breadth and depth values were compared by one-way ANOVA with Sidak's multiple comparisons tests. In TCRdb, the immuneACCESS table is reduced to in-frame sequences with V and J assigned. These tables do not hold every clone; where another copy was compared, an unresolved V gene accounts for under half, and the others remain unexplained. V and J calls and clone size come straight from that table; D and trimming were deduced from the DNA. The table for this sample lists about 68,000 clones; about nine tenths of them were counted only once. The ten most abundant clones make up roughly 7.3% of the sample.

Concerning this clone: Its antigen remains unidentified. Base-call qualities are not available, and no considerably larger clone is one nucleotide away.

As encoded in the germline V gene, CDR1 is KGHSH while CDR2 is LQKENI. Trimming leaves V shorter by 3 bases and J shorter by 7 bases, with the junction holding 8 bases beyond the gene matches. From its cysteine to its phenylalanine, the CDR3 spans 15 amino acids. Only the CDR3 region is kept as DNA, spanning 45 bases read in frame from base 1. The source was peripheral blood, collected on day 0 of AZD1222 vaccination. The rearrangement joined TRBV18 to TRBJ2-1; TRBD2 agrees with 8 junctional bases. The origin of this receptor is an adult in good health. The DNA sequence reads TGTGCCAGCTCACCGGGACTAGTGAAGCTAAATGAGCAGTTCTTC. Its amino acids are CASSPGLVKLNEQFF.